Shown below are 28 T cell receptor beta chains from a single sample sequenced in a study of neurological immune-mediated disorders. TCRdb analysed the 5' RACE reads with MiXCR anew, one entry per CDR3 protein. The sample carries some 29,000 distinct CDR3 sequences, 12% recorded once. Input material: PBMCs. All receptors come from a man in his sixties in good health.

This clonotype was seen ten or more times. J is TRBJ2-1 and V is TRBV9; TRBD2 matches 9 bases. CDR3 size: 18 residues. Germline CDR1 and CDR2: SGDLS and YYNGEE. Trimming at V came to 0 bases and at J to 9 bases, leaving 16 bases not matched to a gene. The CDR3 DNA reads TGTGCCAGCAGCGTAGACCCTAGCGGGACAAGTGAATTTGGTGAGCAGTTCTTC. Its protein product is CASSVDPSGTSEFGEQFF.

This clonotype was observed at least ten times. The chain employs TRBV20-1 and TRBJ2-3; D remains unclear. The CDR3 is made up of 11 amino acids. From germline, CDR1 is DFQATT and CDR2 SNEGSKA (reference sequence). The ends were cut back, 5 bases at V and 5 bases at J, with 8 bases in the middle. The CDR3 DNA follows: TGCAGTGCTCTCCCTATAGATACGCAGTATTTT. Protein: CSALPIDTQYF.

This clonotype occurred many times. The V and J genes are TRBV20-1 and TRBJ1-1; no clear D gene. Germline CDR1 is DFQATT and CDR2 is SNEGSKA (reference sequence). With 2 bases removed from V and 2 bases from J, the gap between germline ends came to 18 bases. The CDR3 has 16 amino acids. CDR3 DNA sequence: TGCAGTGCTAGAAATTCGCAGCGGGGAGGAAACACTGAAGCTTTCTTT. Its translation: CSARNSQRGGNTEAFF.

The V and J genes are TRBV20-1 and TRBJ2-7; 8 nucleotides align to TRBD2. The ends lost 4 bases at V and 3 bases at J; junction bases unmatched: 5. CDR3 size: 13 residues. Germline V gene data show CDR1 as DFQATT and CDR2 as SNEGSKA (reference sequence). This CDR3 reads CSANPSGSYEQYF. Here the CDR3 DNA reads TGCAGTGCTAACCCGAGCGGGAGCTACGAGCAGTACTTC.

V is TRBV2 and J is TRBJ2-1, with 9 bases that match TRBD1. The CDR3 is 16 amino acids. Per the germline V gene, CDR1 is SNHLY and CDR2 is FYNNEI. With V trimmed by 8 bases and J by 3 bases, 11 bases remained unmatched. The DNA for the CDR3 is TGTGCCAGCCGGGGCTCGCGGGACAGGGTCTACAATGAGCAGTTCTTC. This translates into CASRGSRDRVYNEQFF.

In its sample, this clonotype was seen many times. As DNA, the CDR3 is TGTGCCAGCAGCTTAATTTCCAGCACAGATACGCAGTATTTT. As protein: CASSLISSTDTQYF. This chain uses TRBV7-9 with TRBJ2-3; unclear D gene. This CDR3 has 14 residues. Trimming removed 2 bases from V and 0 bases from J, with 6 bases in between. The germline gives CDR1 SEHNR, CDR2 FQNEAQ (reference sequence).

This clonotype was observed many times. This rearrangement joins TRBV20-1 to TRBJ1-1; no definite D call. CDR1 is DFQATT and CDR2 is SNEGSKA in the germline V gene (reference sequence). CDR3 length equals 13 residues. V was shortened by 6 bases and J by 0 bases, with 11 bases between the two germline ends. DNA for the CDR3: TGCAGTGCCAGTGGCCTGCTGAACACTGAAGCTTTCTTT. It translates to CSASGLLNTEAFF.

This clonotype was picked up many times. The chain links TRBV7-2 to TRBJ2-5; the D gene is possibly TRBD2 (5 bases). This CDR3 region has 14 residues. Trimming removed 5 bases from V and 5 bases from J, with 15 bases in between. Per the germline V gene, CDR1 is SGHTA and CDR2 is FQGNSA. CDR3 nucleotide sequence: TGTGCCAGCAGCCGTGAAGGGCGGGCTGAGACCCAGTACTTC. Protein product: CASSREGRAETQYF.

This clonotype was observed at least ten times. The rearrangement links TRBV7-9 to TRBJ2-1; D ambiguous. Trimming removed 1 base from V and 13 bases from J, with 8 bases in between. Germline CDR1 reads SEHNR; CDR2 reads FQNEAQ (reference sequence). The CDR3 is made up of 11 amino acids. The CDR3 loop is CASSLVLGQFF. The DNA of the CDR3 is TGTGCCAGCAGCTTAGTTTTAGGCCAGTTCTTC.

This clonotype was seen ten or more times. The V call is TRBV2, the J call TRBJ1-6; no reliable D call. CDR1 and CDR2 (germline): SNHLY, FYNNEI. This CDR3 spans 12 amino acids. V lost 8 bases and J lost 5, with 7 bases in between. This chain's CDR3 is CASRADNSPLHF. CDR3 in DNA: TGTGCCAGCCGGGCCGATAATTCACCCCTCCACTTT.

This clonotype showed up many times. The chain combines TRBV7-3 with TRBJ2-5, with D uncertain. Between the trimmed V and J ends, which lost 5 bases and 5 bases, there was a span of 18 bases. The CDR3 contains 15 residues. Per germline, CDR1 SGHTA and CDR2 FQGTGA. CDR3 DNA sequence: TGTGCCAGCAGCCCCTCTGGGCTCGTTTTCGAGACCCAGTACTTC. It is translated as CASSPSGLVFETQYF.

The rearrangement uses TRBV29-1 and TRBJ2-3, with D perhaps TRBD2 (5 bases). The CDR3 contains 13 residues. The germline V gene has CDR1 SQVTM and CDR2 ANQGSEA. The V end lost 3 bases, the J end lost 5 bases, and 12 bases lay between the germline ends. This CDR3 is CSVDSTRVDTQYF. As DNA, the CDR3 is TGCAGCGTTGACAGTACTAGGGTAGATACGCAGTATTTT.

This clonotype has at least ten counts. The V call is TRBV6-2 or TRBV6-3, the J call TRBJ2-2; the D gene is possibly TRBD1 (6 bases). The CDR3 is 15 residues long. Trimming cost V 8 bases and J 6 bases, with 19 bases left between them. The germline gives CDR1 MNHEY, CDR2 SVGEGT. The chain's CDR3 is CASQAGGPGAGELFF. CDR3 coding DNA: TGTGCCAGCCAGGCAGGTGGCCCAGGGGCCGGGGAGCTGTTTTTT.

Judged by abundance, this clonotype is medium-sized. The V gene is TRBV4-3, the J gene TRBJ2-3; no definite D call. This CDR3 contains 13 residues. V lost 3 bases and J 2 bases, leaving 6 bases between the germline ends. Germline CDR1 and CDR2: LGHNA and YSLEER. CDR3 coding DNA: TGCGCCAGCAGCCAGGGATTCACAGATACGCAGTATTTT. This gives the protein CASSQGFTDTQYF.

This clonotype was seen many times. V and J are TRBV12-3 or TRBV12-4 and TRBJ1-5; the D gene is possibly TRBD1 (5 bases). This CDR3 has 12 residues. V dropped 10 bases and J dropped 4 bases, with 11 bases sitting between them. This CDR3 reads CATRDGNQPQHF. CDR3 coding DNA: TGTGCCACCCGGGACGGAAATCAGCCCCAGCATTTT.

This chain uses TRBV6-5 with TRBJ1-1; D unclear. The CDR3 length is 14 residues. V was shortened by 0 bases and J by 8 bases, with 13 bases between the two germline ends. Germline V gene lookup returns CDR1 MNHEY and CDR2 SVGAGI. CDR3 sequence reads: CASSYSGITEEAFF. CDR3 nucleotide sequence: TGTGCCAGCAGTTACTCTGGGATCACGGAAGAAGCTTTCTTT.

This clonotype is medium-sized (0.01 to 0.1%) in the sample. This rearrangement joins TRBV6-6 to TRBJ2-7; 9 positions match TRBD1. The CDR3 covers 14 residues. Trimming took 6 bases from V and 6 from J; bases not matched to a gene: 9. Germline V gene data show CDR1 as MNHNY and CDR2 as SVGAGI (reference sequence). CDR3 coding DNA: TGTGCCAGCAGCGACACACAGGGGGCTCGCGAGCAGTACTTC. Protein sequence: CASSDTQGAREQYF.

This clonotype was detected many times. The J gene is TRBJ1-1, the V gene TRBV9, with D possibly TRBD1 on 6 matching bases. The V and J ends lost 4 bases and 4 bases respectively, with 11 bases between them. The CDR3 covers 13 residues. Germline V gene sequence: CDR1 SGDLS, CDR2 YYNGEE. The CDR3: CASSLGAGTEAFF. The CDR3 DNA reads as TGTGCCAGCAGCTTGGGGGCTGGCACTGAAGCTTTCTTT.

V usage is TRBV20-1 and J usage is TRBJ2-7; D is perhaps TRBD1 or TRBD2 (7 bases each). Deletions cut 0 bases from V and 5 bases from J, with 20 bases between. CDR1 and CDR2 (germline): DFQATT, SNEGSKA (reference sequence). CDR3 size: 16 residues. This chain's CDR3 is CSARDREGAIRDEQYF. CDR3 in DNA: TGCAGTGCTAGAGATAGGGAGGGGGCGATTCGCGACGAGCAGTACTTC.

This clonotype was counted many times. The CDR3 nucleotides read TGTGCCAGCAGTCCCGGACTAGTGGGCTACGAGCAGTACTTC. This gives the protein CASSPGLVGYEQYF. The rearrangement joins TRBV28 to TRBJ2-7, with 7 bases aligning to TRBD2. The J segment lost 3 bases and the V segment lost 5 bases, leaving 7 bases of the junction unmatched. Germline lookup yields CDR1 MDHEN and CDR2 SYDVKM. The CDR3 consists of 14 residues.

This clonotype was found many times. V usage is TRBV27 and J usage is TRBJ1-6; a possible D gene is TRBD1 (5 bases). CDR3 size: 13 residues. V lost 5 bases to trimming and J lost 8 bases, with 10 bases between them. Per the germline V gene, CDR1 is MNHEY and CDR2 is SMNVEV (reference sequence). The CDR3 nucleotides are TGTGCCAGCAGTGTTATCAGGGATTCACCCCTCCACTTT. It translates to CASSVIRDSPLHF.

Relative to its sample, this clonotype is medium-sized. CDR3 sequence: CASSPRPWTDSPLHF. The CDR3 coding sequence is TGTGCCAGCAGCCCCCGCCCGTGGACTGATTCACCCCTCCACTTT. The genes are TRBV4-2 and TRBJ1-6; D uncertain. The CDR3 extends over 15 amino acids. The germline V gene encodes CDR1 LGHNA and CDR2 YNFKEQ. V lost 4 bases and J lost 8, with 15 bases in between.

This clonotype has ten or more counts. DNA of the CDR3: TGTGCCACCAGTGGCGTAGGGAATGGAAACGACAATGAGCAGTTCTTC. Translation: CATSGVGNGNDNEQFF. The chain is built from TRBV24-1 and TRBJ2-1; D remains unclear. This CDR3 has 16 amino acids. The germline V gene encodes CDR1 KGHDR and CDR2 SFDVKD. Trimming shortened V by 5 bases and J by 5 bases, and 18 bases separated the two germline ends.

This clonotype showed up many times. The CDR3 sequence is CSARDESGTGHHSPLHF. The CDR3 DNA reads as TGCAGTGCTAGAGATGAATCCGGGACAGGGCATCATTCACCCCTCCACTTT. The V gene is TRBV20-1, the J gene TRBJ1-6; TRBD1 matches at 9 bases. The CDR3 is 17 residues long. The germline CDR1 and CDR2 sequences are DFQATT and SNEGSKA (reference sequence). V lost 0 bases to trimming and J lost 8 bases; unmatched junction nucleotides: 11.

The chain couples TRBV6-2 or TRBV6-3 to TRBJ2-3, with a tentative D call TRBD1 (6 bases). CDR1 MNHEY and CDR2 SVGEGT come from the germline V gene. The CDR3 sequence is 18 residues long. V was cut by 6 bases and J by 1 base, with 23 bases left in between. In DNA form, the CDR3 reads TGTGCCAGCAGCCCCCATAATCGAGGGGGACGGGGCACAGATACGCAGTATTTT. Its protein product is CASSPHNRGGRGTDTQYF.

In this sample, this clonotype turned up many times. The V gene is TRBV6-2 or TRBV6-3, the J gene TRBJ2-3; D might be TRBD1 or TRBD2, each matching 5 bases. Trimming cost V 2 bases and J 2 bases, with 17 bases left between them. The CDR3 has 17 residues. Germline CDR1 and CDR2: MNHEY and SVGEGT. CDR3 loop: CASSYDGARALTDTQYF. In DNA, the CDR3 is TGTGCCAGCAGTTACGACGGGGCGCGGGCCCTCACAGATACGCAGTATTTT.

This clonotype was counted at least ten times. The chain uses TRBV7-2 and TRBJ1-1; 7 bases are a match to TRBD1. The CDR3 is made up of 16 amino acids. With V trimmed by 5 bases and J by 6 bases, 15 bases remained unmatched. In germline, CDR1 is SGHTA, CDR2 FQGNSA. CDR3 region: CASSTLLASRGSEAFF. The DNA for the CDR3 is TGTGCCAGCAGCACCCTCCTCGCTTCCAGGGGGTCTGAAGCTTTCTTT.

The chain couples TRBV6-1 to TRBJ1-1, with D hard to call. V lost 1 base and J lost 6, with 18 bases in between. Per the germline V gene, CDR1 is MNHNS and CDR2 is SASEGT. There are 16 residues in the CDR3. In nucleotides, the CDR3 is TGTGCCAGCAGTGAAGGGTTTGCGGAGGGAGGGCCTGAAGCTTTCTTT. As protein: CASSEGFAEGGPEAFF.